A selection of T cell receptor beta chains follows, all from one sample in a study of technical replicates of blood from four donors. Data came from immunoSEQ multiplex PCR; TCRdb stores just in-frame clones and leaves some out. The sample gives about 48,000 clones, roughly 92% of which show up once; 3.5% to 4.5% is in the top ten. Sequencing input: PBMCs. All receptors derive from a human donor in good health. Some clones in this sample may be carry-over from other donors' samples. CDR3s include the opening cysteine and the closing phenylalanine or tryptophan. The D gene is left open where the match is weak. A clone size is listed for some rows: how often the clone was seen (once, few, many), or a class if it is expanded.

v_gene	d_gene	abundance	j_gene	CDR3aa	CDR3nt
TRBV7-6	-	-	TRBJ1-1	CASSLIVGRRSHTEAFF	TGTGCCAGCAGCTTAATAGTGGGCAGGAGGTCGCACACTGAAGCTTTCTTT
TRBV29-1	-	-	TRBJ1-1	CSVRTVTEAFF	TGCAGCGTTCGGACAGTAACTGAAGCTTTCTTT
TRBV2	TRBD2	-	TRBJ2-3	CASSEGVAGGSTDTQYF	TGTGCCAGCAGTGAAGGAGTAGCGGGGGGAAGCACAGATACGCAGTATTTT
TRBV4-2	TRBD1	-	TRBJ2-3	CASSQNQGGTDTQYF	TGTGCCAGCAGCCAAAATCAGGGGGGCACAGATACGCAGTATTTT
TRBV5-6	TRBD2	-	TRBJ2-7	CASSHTGTSGTLWEQYF	TGTGCCAGCAGCCACACCGGGACTAGCGGGACCTTGTGGGAGCAGTACTTC
TRBV4-2	TRBD2	-	TRBJ2-5	CASSQLLGASGQETQYF	TGTGCCAGCAGCCAACTATTAGGTGCTAGCGGACAAGAGACCCAGTACTTC
TRBV6-6	-	-	TRBJ2-7	CASSYSMGSGSYEQYF	TGTGCCAGCAGTTACTCGATGGGTAGCGGCTCCTACGAGCAGTACTTC
TRBV5-1	TRBD1	-	TRBJ1-2	CASSGPGQGGNYGYTF	TGCGCCAGCAGCGGACCGGGACAGGGGGGTAACTATGGCTACACCTTC
TRBV6-5	-	-	TRBJ2-5	CASSYSKGGGQETQYF	TGTGCCAGCAGTTACTCGAAGGGGGGGGGCCAAGAGACCCAGTACTTC
TRBV7-2	TRBD2	-	TRBJ2-7	CASSSTSDSYEQYF	TGTGCCAGCAGCTCAACTAGCGACTCCTACGAGCAGTACTTC
TRBV18	-	-	TRBJ2-2	CASSPKRGNTGELFF	TGTGCCAGCTCGCCCAAAAGGGGTAACACCGGGGAGCTGTTTTTT
TRBV4-1	-	-	TRBJ1-2	CASSQDPGVGGYTF	TGCGCCAGCAGCCAAGACCCAGGGGTAGGTGGCTACACCTTC
TRBV6-1	-	-	TRBJ2-3	CASRGFPLYTQYF	TGTGCCAGCCGGGGTTTCCCTCTTTATACGCAGTATTTT
TRBV6-1	TRBD1	once	TRBJ1-2	CASRTGTGNYGYTF	TGTGCCAGTCGGACAGGGACCGGGAACTATGGCTACACCTTC
TRBV5-1	TRBD1	-	TRBJ2-2	CASSKTGGSTGELFF	TGCGCCAGCAGCAAGACAGGGGGCAGCACCGGGGAGCTGTTTTTT